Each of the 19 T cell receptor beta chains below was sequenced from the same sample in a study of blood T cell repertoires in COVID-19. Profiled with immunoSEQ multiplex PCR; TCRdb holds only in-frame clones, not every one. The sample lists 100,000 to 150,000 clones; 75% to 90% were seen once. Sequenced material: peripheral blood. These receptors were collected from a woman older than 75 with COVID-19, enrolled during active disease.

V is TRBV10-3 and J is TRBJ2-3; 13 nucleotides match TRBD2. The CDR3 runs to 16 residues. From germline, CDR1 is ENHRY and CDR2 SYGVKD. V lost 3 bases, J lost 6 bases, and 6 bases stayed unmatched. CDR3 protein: CAISDGLAGVMDTQYF. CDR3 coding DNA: TGTGCCATCAGTGACGGACTAGCGGGAGTAATGGATACGCAGTATTTT.

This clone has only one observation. The CDR3 region is CASTGLAGEAGANVLTF. In DNA form, the CDR3 reads TGTGCCAGCACCGGACTAGCGGGAGAGGCTGGGGCCAACGTCCTGACTTTC. The chain has TRBV7-9 and TRBJ2-6; 13 nucleotides agree with TRBD2. CDR1 SEHNR and CDR2 FQNEAQ come from the germline V gene (reference sequence). V shed 7 bases, J shed 2 bases, and the junction held 5 bases outside the gene matches. The CDR3 totals 17 residues.

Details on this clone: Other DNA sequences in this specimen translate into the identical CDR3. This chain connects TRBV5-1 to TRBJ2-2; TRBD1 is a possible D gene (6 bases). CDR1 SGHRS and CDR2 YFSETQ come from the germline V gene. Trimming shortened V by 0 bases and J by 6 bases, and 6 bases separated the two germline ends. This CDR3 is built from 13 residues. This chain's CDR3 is CASSLEGAGELFF. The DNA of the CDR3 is TGCGCCAGCAGCTTGGAGGGGGCCGGGGAGCTGTTTTTT.

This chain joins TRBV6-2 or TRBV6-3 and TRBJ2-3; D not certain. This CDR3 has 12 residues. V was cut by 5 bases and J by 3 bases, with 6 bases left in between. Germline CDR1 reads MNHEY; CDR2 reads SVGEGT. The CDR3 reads CASSTATDTQYF. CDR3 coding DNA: TGTGCCAGCAGTACAGCAACAGATACGCAGTATTTT.

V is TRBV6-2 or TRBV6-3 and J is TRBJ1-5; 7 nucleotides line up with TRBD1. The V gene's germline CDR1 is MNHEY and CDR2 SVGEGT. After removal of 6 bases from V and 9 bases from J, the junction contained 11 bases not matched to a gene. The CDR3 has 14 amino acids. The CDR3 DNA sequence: TGTGCCAGCAGCACAGGATGGGACAGCGCGCCCCAGCATTTT. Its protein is CASSTGWDSAPQHF.

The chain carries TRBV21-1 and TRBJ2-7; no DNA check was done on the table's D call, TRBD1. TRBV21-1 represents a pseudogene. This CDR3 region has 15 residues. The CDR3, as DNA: TGTGCCAGCAGCAAATTGACAGGGCTAACCTACGAGCAGTACTTC. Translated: CASSKLTGLTYEQYF.

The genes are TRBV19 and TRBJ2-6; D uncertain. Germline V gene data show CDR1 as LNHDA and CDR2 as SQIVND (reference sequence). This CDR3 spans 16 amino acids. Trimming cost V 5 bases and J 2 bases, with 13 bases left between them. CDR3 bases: TGTGCCAGTAGTGCACAGTCACTGCCTGGGGCCAACGTCCTGACTTTC. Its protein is CASSAQSLPGANVLTF.

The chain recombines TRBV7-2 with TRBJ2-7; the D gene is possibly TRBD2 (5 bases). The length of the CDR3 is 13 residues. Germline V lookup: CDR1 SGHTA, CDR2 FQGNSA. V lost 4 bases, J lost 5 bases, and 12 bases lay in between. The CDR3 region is CASSSRPGDEQYF. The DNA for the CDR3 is TGTGCCAGCAGCTCCCGGCCCGGGGACGAGCAGTACTTC.

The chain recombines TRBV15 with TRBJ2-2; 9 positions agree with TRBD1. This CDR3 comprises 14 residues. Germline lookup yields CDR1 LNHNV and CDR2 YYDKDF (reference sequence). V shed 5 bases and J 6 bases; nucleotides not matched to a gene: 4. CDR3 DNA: TGTGCCACCAGCCGGGACAGGGCCTCCGGGGAGCTGTTTTTT. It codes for CATSRDRASGELFF.

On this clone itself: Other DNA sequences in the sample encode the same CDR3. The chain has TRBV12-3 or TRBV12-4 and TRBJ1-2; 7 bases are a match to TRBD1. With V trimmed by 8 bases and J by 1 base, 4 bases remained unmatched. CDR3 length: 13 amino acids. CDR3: CASSRQGNYGYTF. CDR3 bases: TGTGCCAGCTCTAGACAGGGTAACTATGGCTACACCTTC.

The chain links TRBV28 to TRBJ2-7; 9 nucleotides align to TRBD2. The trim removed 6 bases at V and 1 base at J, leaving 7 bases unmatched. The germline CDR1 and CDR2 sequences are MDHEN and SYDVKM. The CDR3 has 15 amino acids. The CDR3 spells CASRYRTSESYEQYF. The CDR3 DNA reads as TGTGCCAGCAGGTACAGGACTAGCGAATCCTACGAGCAGTACTTC.

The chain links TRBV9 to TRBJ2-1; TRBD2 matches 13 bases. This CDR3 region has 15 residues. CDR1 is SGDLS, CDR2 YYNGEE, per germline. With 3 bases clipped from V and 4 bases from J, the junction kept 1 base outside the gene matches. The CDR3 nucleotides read TGTGCCAGCAGCGGGGGACTAGCGGGGTACAATGAGCAGTTCTTC. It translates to CASSGGLAGYNEQFF.

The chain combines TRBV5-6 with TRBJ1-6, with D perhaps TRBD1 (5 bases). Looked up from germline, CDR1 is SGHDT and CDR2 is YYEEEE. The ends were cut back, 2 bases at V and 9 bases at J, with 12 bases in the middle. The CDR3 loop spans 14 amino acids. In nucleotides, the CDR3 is TGTGCCAGCAGCTTCGGGGGGGGGAGTTCACCCCTCCACTTT. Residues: CASSFGGGSSPLHF.

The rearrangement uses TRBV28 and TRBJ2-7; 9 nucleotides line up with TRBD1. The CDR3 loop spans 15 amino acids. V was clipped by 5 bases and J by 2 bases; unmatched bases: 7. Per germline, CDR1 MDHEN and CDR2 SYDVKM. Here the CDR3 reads CASSRSGTGTYEQYF. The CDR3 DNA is TGTGCCAGCAGTCGATCCGGGACAGGGACCTACGAGCAGTACTTC.

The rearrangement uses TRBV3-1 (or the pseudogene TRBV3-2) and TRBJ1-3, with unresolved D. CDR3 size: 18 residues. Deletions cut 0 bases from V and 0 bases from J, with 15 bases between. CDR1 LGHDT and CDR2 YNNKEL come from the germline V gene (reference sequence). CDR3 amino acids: CASSQDFPSASSGNTIYF. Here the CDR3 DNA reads TGTGCCAGCAGCCAAGATTTTCCGTCTGCGAGCTCTGGAAACACCATATATTTT.

CDR3 sequence (DNA): TGTGCCAGCTCACCAGGGCACCTGAACACTGAAGCTTTCTTT. Protein sequence: CASSPGHLNTEAFF. This chain connects TRBV18 to TRBJ1-1; D ambiguous. V shed 2 bases and J shed 0 bases, with 7 bases lying between them. CDR3 length: 14 amino acids. Germline assignment: CDR1 KGHSH and CDR2 LQKENI.

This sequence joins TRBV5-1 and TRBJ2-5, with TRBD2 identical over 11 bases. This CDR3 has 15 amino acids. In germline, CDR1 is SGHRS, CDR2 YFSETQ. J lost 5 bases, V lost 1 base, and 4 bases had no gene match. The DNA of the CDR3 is TGCGCCAGCAGCTTGACTAGCGGGAGTCTGGAGACCCAGTACTTC. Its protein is CASSLTSGSLETQYF.

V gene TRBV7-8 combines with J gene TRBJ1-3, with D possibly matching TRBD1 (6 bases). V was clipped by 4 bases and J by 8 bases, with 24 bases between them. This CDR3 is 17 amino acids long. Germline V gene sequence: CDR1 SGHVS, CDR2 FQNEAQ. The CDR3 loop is CASSSLGDTTGMDTIYF. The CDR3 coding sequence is TGTGCCAGCAGCTCACTAGGGGACACCACGGGTATGGACACCATATATTTT.

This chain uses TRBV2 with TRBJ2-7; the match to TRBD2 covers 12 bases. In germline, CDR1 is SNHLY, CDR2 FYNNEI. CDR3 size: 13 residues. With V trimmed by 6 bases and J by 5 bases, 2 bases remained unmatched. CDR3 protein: CASSGLAGNEQYF. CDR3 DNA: TGTGCCAGCAGCGGACTAGCGGGAAACGAGCAGTACTTC.